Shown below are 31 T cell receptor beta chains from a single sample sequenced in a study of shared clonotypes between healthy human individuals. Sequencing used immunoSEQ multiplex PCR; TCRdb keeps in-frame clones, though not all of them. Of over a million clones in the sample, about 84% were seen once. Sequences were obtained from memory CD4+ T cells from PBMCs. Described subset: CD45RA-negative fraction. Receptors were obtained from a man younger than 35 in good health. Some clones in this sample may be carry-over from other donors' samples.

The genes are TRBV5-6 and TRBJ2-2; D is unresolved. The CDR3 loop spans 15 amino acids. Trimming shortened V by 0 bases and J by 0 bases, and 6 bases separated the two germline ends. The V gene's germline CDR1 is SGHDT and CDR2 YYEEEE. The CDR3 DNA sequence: TGTGCCAGCAGCTTGGCCATAGCGAACACCGGGGAGCTGTTTTTT. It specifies CASSLAIANTGELFF.

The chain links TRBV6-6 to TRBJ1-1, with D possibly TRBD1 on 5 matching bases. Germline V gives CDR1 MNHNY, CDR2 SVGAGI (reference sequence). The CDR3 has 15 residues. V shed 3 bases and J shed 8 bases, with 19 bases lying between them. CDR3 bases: TGTGCCAGCAGTTATCCCGCCGGGACCGTGGACGAAGCTTTCTTT. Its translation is CASSYPAGTVDEAFF.

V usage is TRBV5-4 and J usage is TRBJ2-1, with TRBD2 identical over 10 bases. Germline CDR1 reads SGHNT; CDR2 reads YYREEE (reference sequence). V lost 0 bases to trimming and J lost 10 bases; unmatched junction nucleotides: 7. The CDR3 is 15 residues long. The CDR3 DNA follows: TGTGCCAGCAGCTTGGCCGCGAGCGGGAGGGGCGAGCAGTTCTTC. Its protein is CASSLAASGRGEQFF.

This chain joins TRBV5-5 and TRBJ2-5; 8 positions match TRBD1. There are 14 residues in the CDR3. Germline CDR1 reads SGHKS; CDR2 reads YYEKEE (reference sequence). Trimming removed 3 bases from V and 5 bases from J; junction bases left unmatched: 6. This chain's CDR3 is CASSSQGAWETQYF. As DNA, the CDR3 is TGTGCCAGCAGCTCCCAGGGGGCATGGGAGACCCAGTACTTC.

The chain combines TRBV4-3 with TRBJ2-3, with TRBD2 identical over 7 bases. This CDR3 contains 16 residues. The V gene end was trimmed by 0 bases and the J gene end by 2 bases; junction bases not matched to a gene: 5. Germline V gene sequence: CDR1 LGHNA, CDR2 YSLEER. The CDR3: CASSQESAGVTDTQYF. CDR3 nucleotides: TGCGCCAGCAGCCAAGAGTCGGCGGGAGTCACAGATACGCAGTATTTT.

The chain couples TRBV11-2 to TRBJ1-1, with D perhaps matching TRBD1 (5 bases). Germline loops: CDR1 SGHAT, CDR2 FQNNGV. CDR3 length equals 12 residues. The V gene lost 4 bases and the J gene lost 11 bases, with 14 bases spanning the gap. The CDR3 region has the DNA TGTGCCAGCAGCTCCGGGGCACTTCGGGCTTTCTTT. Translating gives CASSSGALRAFF.

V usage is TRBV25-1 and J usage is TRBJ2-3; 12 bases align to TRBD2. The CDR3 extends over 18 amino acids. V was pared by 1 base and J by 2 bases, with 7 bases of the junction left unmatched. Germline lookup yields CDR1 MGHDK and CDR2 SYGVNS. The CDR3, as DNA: TGTGCCAGCAGTGAATTGGGGCTAGCGGGAGGGGTCACAGATACGCAGTATTTT. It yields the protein CASSELGLAGGVTDTQYF.

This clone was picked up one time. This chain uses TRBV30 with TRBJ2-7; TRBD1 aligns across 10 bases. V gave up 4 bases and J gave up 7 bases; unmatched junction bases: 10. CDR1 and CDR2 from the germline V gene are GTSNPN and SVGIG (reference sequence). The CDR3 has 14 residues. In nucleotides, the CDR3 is TGTGCCTGGAACCGGGACAGGGGTCTGGGGGAGCAGTACTTC. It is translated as CAWNRDRGLGEQYF.

As DNA, the CDR3 is TGTGCCATCAGTGAGCCCAAAGCGGGAGGTTACAATGAGCAGTTCTTC. Translating gives CAISEPKAGGYNEQFF. The chain employs TRBV10-3 and TRBJ2-1, with 9 bases matching TRBD2. Trimming took 2 bases from V and 4 from J; bases not matched to a gene: 6. CDR3 length equals 16 residues. Germline CDR1 is ENHRY and CDR2 is SYGVKD.

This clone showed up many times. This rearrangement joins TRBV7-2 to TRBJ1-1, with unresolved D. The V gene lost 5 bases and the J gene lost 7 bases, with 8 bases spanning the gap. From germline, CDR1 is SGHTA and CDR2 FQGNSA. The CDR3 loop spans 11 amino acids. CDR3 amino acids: CASSREFEAFF. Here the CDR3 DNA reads TGTGCCAGCAGCAGGGAATTTGAAGCTTTCTTT.

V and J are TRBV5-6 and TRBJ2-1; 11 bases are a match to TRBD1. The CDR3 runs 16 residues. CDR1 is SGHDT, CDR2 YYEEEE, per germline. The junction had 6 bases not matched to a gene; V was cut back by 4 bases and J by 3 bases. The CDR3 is CASSPGTGGSYNEQFF. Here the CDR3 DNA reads TGTGCCAGCAGCCCCGGGACAGGGGGAAGCTACAATGAGCAGTTCTTC.

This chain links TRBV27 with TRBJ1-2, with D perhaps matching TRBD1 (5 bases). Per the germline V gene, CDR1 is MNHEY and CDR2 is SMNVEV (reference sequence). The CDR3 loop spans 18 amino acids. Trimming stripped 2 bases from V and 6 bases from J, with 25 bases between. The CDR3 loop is CASSLGRGGWLQVDGYTF. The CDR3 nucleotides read TGTGCCAGCAGTTTAGGGCGGGGAGGGTGGCTACAGGTTGATGGCTACACCTTC.

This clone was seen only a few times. CDR3 sequence: CASSPGSGVSYNEQFF. The DNA for the CDR3 is TGCGCCAGCAGCCCGGGTAGCGGGGTATCCTACAATGAGCAGTTCTTC. The chain recombines TRBV5-1 with TRBJ2-1, with TRBD2 matching over 8 bases. CDR3 length: 16 amino acids. The junction had 7 bases not matched to a gene; V was cut back by 4 bases and J by 1 base. Germline loops: CDR1 SGHRS, CDR2 YFSETQ.

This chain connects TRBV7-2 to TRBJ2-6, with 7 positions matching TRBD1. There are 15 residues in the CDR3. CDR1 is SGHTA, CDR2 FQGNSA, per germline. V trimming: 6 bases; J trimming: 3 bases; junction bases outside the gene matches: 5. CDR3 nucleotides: TGTGCCAGCAGGAGACAGGGAATTGGGGCCAACGTCCTGACTTTC. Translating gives CASRRQGIGANVLTF.

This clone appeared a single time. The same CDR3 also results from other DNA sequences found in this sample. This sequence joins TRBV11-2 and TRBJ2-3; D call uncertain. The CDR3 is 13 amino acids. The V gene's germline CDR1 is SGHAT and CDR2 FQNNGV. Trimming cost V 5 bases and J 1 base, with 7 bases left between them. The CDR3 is CASSLGGTDTQYF. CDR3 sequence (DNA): TGTGCCAGCAGCCTGGGTGGCACAGATACGCAGTATTTT.

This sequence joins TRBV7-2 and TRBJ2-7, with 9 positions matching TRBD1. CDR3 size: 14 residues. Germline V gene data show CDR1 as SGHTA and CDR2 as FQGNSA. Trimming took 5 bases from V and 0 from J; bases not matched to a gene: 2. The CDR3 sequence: CASSQDRGSYEQYF. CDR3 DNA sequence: TGTGCCAGCAGCCAGGACAGGGGCTCCTACGAGCAGTACTTC. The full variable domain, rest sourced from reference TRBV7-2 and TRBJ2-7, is GAGVSQSPSNKVTEKGKDVELRCDPISGHTALYWYRQSLGQGLEFLIYFQGNSAPDKSGLPSDRFSAERTGGSVSTLTIQRTQQEDSAVYLCASSQDRGSYEQYFGPGTRLTVT.

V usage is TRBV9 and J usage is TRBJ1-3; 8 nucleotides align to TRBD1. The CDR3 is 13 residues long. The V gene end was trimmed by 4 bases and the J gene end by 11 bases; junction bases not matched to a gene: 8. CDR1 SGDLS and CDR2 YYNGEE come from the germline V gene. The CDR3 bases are TGTGCCAGCAGCTCAGGGACAGGAGCATCCATATATTTT. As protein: CASSSGTGASIYF.

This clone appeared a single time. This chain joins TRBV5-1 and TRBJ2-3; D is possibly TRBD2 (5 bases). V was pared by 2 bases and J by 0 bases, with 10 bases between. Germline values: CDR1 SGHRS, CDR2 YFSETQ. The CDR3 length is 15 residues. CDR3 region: CASSFHGESTDTQYF. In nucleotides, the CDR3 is TGCGCCAGCAGCTTCCACGGGGAAAGCACAGATACGCAGTATTTT.

CDR3 sequence: CASSSRTGVREKLFF. In DNA, the CDR3 is TGTGCCAGCAGTTCGCGGACAGGGGTGCGGGAAAAACTGTTTTTT. V and J are TRBV28 and TRBJ1-4, with 9 bases aligning to TRBD1. J lost 8 bases, V lost 4 bases, and 8 bases had no gene match. CDR1 is MDHEN, CDR2 SYDVKM, per germline. This CDR3 has 15 residues. Combining the CDR3 with reference TRBV28 and TRBJ1-4 gives the whole variable domain DVKVTQSSRYLVKRTGEKVFLECVQDMDHENMFWYRQDPGLGLRLIYFSYDVKMKEKGDIPEGYSVSREKKERFSLILESASTNQTSMYLCASSSRTGVREKLFFGSGTQLSVL.

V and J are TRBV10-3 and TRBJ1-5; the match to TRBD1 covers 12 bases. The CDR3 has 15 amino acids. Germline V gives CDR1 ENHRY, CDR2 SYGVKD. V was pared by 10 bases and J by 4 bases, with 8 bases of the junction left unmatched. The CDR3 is CATNRDRGRNQPQHF. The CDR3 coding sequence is TGTGCCACCAACCGGGACAGGGGGCGGAATCAGCCCCAGCATTTT.

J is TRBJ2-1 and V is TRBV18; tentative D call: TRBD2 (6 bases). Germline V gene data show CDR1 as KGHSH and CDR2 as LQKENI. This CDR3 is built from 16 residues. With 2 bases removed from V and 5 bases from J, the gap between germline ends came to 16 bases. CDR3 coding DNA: TGTGCCAGCTCACCAATTCGGACTAACCCTAACAATGAGCAGTTCTTC. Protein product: CASSPIRTNPNNEQFF.

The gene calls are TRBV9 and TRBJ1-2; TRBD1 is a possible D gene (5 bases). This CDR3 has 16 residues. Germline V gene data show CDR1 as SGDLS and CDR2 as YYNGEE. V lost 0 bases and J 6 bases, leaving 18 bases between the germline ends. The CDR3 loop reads CASSVGGRGAKDGYTF. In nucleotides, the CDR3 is TGTGCCAGCAGCGTAGGTGGACGGGGCGCGAAGGATGGCTACACCTTC.

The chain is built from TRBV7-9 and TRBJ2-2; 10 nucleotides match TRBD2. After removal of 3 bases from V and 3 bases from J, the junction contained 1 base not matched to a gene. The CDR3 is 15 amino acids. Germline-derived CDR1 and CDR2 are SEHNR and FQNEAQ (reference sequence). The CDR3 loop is CASSFGLADTGELFF. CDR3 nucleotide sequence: TGTGCCAGCAGCTTCGGACTAGCGGACACCGGGGAGCTGTTTTTT.

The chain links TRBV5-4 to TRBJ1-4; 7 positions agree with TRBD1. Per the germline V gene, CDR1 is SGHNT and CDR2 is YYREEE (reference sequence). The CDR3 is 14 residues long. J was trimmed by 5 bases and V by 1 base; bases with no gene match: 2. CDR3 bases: TGTGCCAGCAGCTTGCCAGGGGGGAATGAAAAACTGTTTTTT. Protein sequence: CASSLPGGNEKLFF.

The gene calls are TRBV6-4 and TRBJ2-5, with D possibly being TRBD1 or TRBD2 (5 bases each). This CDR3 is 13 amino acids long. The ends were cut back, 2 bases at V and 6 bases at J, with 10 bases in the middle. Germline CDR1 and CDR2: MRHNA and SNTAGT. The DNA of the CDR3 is TGTGCCAGCAGTGACGGTGGGGGACAGACCCAGTACTTC. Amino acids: CASSDGGGQTQYF.

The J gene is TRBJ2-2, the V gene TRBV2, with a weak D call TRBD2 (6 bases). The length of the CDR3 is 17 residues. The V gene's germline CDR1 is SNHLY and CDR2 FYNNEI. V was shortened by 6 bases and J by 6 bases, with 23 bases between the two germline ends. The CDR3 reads CASSPSRLVLSAGELFF. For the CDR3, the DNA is TGTGCCAGCAGCCCATCAAGACTAGTTCTAAGCGCCGGGGAGCTGTTTTTT.

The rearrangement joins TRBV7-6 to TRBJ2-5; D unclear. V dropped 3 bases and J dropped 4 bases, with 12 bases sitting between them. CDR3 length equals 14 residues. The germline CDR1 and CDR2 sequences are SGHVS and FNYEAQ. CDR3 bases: TGTGCCAGCAGCTTCCCTGACAAGATAGAGACCCAGTACTTC. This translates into CASSFPDKIETQYF.

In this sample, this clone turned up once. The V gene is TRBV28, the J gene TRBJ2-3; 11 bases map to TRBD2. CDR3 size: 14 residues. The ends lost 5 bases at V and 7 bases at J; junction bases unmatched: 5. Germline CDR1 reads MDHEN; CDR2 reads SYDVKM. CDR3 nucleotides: TGTGCCAGCAGTAATAGCGGGAGGGCGAATACGCAGTATTTT. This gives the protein CASSNSGRANTQYF.

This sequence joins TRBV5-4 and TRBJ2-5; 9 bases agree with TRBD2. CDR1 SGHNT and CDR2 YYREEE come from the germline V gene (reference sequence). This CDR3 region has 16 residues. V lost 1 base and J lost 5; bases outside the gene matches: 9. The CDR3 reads CASSLKASAGGETQYF. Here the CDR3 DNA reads TGTGCCAGCAGCTTGAAGGCGTCGGCGGGAGGGGAGACCCAGTACTTC. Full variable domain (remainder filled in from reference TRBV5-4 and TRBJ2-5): ETGVTQSPTHLIKTRGQQVTLRCSSQSGHNTVSWYQQALGQGPQFIFQYYREEENGRGNFPPRFSGLQFPNYSSELNVNALELDDSALYLCASSLKASAGGETQYFGPGTRLLVL.

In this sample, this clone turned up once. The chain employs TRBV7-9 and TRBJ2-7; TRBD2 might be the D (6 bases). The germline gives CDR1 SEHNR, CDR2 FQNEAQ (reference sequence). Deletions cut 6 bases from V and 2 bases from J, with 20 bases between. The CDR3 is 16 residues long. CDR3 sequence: CASSYGTGAPTYEQYF. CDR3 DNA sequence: TGTGCCAGCAGTTATGGGACTGGAGCCCCGACCTACGAGCAGTACTTC.

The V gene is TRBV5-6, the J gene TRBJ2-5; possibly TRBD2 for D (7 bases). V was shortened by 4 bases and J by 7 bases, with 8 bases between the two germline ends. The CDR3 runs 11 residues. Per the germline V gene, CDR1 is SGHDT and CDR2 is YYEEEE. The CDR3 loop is CASSRGATQYF. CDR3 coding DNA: TGTGCCAGCAGCCGGGGGGCGACCCAGTACTTC.